This T cell receptor (beta chain) emerged from a study of post-analysis software for immune sequencing data. About the study: Progressive-relapsing, secondary progressive and relapsing-remitting multiple sclerosis were among the disease courses included. Study findings and constraints: Relative to controls, patients had five TRBV segments at higher frequency, with TRBV5-6, TRBV5-1 and TRBV20-1 among these.

Germline CDR1 and CDR2: DFQATT and SNEGSKA (reference sequence). CDR3 length: 13 amino acids. V was trimmed by 5 bases and J by 1 base, leaving 8 bases between them. TCR beta cDNA libraries had unique molecular identifiers. Around 500,000 cDNA molecules were obtained from about 0.98 to 11 million T cells. MiXCR was run by TCRdb on the PCR reads, yielding one entry per CDR3 protein. Among some 690,000 distinct CDR3 sequences listed, 30% were seen once. As to this clonotype: No antigen is known for it.

The chain has TRBV20-1 and TRBJ1-4; no definite D call. The sample taken for sequencing was blood. This receptor was taken from a girl aged 5-17 years with multiple sclerosis. As DNA, the CDR3 is TGCAGTGCTCTCCGGGGAACTAATGAAAAACTGTTTTTT. This gives the protein CSALRGTNEKLFF.